The 20 T cell receptor beta chains given below trace back to one sample, sequenced in a study of Ad26.COV2.S vaccination and SARS-CoV-2 variants (dated by TCRdb to about 2021). Explained via the paper, the treatment or condition label denotes: around 19 received Ad26.COV2.S at low or high dose, single or two shots; 5 received placebo; per-sample allocation not given. Repertoires of vaccine and placebo recipients were sequenced from samples collected on day 63 after the first injection. Libraries were constructed by the immunoSEQ multiplex PCR assay. What TCRdb holds here is the immuneACCESS table cut down to in-frame rearrangements. Part of the clones is not present; checked against another copy, under half of the missing clones reflect an unresolved V gene, and the others are unexplained. This sample holds hundreds of thousands of clones; about nine tenths were observed only once. Roughly 3.2% of the sample lies in the top ten.

The sample in question was peripheral blood, obtained in a trial of Ad26.COV2.S vaccine versus placebo. Source of these receptors: a person between 18 and 59 years old who received the Ad26.COV2.S COVID-19 vaccine or a placebo.

This clone was counted a few times. This chain uses TRBV19 with TRBJ1-1; the D gene is possibly TRBD1 (6 bases). Germline CDR1 and CDR2: LNHDA and SQIVND (reference sequence). With 7 bases removed from V and 7 bases from J, the gap between germline ends came to 13 bases. This CDR3 has 12 amino acids. This chain's CDR3 is CASTSWDNEAFF. In DNA, the CDR3 is TGTGCCAGTACCTCATGGGACAATGAAGCTTTCTTT.

This clone came up once. The DNA of the CDR3 is TGTGCTAGTGGCCCCGGACTCCAGGGAGAGACCCAGTACTTC. Translated: CASGPGLQGETQYF. This rearrangement joins TRBV12-5 to TRBJ2-5; perhaps D is TRBD1 or TRBD2 (5 bases each). Germline V gene lookup returns CDR1 LGHNT and CDR2 FRNRAP. This CDR3 has 14 residues. V shed 6 bases and J shed 4 bases, with 15 bases lying between them.

The rearrangement links TRBV4-3 to TRBJ1-5; 7 nucleotides line up with TRBD1. V shed 0 bases, J shed 3 bases, and the junction held 2 bases outside the gene matches. The CDR3 sequence is 15 residues long. Germline CDR1 and CDR2: LGHNA and YSLEER. The CDR3 sequence: CASSQDRGYNQPQHF. DNA of the CDR3: TGCGCCAGCAGCCAAGACAGGGGGTACAATCAGCCCCAGCATTTT.

The V gene is TRBV29-1, the J gene TRBJ1-2; D ambiguous. Trimming took 0 bases from V and 5 from J, leaving 10 bases between them. Germline loops: CDR1 SQVTM, CDR2 ANQGSEA. The CDR3 runs 13 residues. DNA for the CDR3: TGCAGCGTTGAAGACACAGTCAGATATGGCTACACCTTC. Amino acids: CSVEDTVRYGYTF.

The count of this clone is one. The V and J genes are TRBV18 and TRBJ2-2; 8 positions match TRBD2. V shed 1 base, J shed 0 bases, and the junction held 7 bases outside the gene matches. Germline CDR1 and CDR2: KGHSH and LQKENI. This CDR3 comprises 18 residues. The CDR3 DNA follows: TGTGCCAGCTCACCACAATCCAGCGGGGGAGCGAACACCGGGGAGCTGTTTTTT. Its protein product is CASSPQSSGGANTGELFF.

Remarks on this clone: Relative to the germline gene, one junction end is altered; a read error may explain this. J is TRBJ2-2 and V is TRBV7-7; TRBD1 matches 9 bases. Germline values: CDR1 SSHAT, CDR2 FNYEAQ (reference sequence). This CDR3 has 16 residues. This CDR3 is CASSLAGQGGSGELFF. The CDR3 region has the DNA TGTGCTAGCAGCTTGGCGGGACAGGGAGGATCCGGGGAGCTGTTTTTT.

The chain uses TRBV7-3 and TRBJ2-2; a weak D match, TRBD2 (5 bases). The CDR3 has 13 residues. V dropped 6 bases and J dropped 4 bases, with 9 bases sitting between them. The germline gives CDR1 SGHTA, CDR2 FQGTGA. The CDR3 loop reads CASRPGGTGELFF. DNA of the CDR3: TGTGCCAGCAGGCCAGGAGGCACCGGGGAGCTGTTTTTT. The whole variable domain, remainder taken from reference TRBV7-3 and TRBJ2-2, is GAGVSQTPSNKVTEKGKYVELRCDPISGHTALYWYRQSLGQGPEFLIYFQGTGAADDSGLPNDRFFAVRPEGSVSTLKIQRTERGDSAVYLCASRPGGTGELFFGEGSRLTVL.

V and J are TRBV18 and TRBJ1-2; D might be TRBD1 (5 bases). This CDR3 is 13 amino acids long. Between the trimmed V and J ends, which lost 3 bases and 2 bases, there was a span of 7 bases. In germline, CDR1 is KGHSH, CDR2 LQKENI. This chain's CDR3 is CASSPDNNYGYTF. CDR3 nucleotides: TGTGCCAGCTCACCGGACAACAACTATGGCTACACCTTC.

This sequence joins TRBV19 and TRBJ2-4; the match to TRBD1 covers 8 bases. V was clipped by 2 bases and J by 0 bases; unmatched bases: 15. The CDR3 has 20 amino acids. The V gene's germline CDR1 is LNHDA and CDR2 SQIVND (reference sequence). The CDR3 DNA follows: TGTGCCAGTAGTATAAGGGGAGTGGGACAGGCAATACTAGCCAAAAACATTCAGTACTTC. This translates into CASSIRGVGQAILAKNIQYF.

The chain has TRBV6-1 and TRBJ1-6; D remains ambiguous. This CDR3 spans 13 amino acids. Germline CDR1 and CDR2: MNHNS and SASEGT. V gave up 2 bases and J gave up 5 bases, with 4 bases separating them. The CDR3 loop is CASSEIDNSPLHF. The CDR3 coding sequence is TGTGCCAGCAGTGAAATCGATAATTCACCCCTCCACTTT.

The chain carries TRBV6-5 and TRBJ1-4; the D gene is possibly TRBD1 (6 bases). Germline CDR1 reads MNHEY; CDR2 reads SVGAGI. Trimming removed 4 bases from V and 3 bases from J, with 12 bases in between. There are 15 residues in the CDR3. The CDR3: CASSSRTASNEKLFF. In DNA form, the CDR3 reads TGTGCCAGCAGTTCGCGGACAGCTTCTAATGAAAAACTGTTTTTT.

The CDR3 loop is CASSQRGGRQPQHF. The CDR3 DNA reads TGTGCCAGCAGCCAAAGAGGGGGCAGGCAGCCCCAGCATTTT. The chain joins TRBV4-2 to TRBJ1-5, with 7 bases aligning to TRBD1. This CDR3 region has 14 residues. Germline trimming cut 2 bases from V and 7 bases from J; bases unmatched to any gene: 5. The germline V gene has CDR1 LGHNA and CDR2 YNFKEQ.

The V gene is TRBV4-1, the J gene TRBJ2-1; D is undetermined. V lost 0 bases to trimming and J lost 10 bases, with 7 bases between them. The CDR3 covers 12 residues. Germline V gene data show CDR1 as MGHRA and CDR2 as YSYEKL. CDR3 nucleotide sequence: TGCGCCAGCAGCCAAGATGGGGTAGAGCAGTTCTTC. This translates into CASSQDGVEQFF.

V and J are TRBV2 and TRBJ2-7, with D unresolved. With 3 bases removed from V and 5 bases from J, the gap between germline ends came to 8 bases. The CDR3 consists of 12 residues. Germline lookup yields CDR1 SNHLY and CDR2 FYNNEI. CDR3 sequence: CASSEYSHEQYF. The CDR3 bases are TGTGCCAGCAGTGAGTACAGTCACGAGCAGTACTTC.

The rearrangement joins TRBV3-1 (or the pseudogene TRBV3-2) to TRBJ2-1; TRBD1 aligns across 10 bases. Germline CDR1 LGHDT, CDR2 YNNKEL (reference sequence). The CDR3 spans 15 residues. The J segment lost 4 bases and the V segment lost 4 bases, leaving 4 bases of the junction unmatched. CDR3 sequence reads: CASSLDRGVYNEQFF. CDR3 nucleotides: TGTGCCAGCAGCCTGGACAGGGGGGTTTACAATGAGCAGTTCTTC.

The chain is built from TRBV3-1 (or the pseudogene TRBV3-2) and TRBJ2-7; 9 bases agree with TRBD1. From germline, CDR1 is LGHDT and CDR2 YNNKEL (reference sequence). The V segment lost 5 bases and the J segment 0 bases; nucleotides outside the gene matches: 5. This CDR3 contains 15 residues. This chain's CDR3 is CASSVGQGPSYEQYF. The CDR3 coding sequence is TGTGCCAGCAGCGTCGGACAGGGGCCCTCCTACGAGCAGTACTTC.

This clone has more than one count but fewer than ten. The chain joins TRBV3-1 (or the pseudogene TRBV3-2) to TRBJ2-3; D remains unclear. Germline CDR1 is LGHDT and CDR2 is YNNKEL (reference sequence). Trimming left V 1 base short and J 5 bases short, with 7 bases between. This CDR3 is 13 amino acids long. Here the CDR3 reads CASSQVLRDTQYF. The CDR3 coding sequence is TGTGCCAGCAGCCAAGTATTGAGAGATACGCAGTATTTT.

This chain connects TRBV5-6 to TRBJ2-7, with 11 bases aligning to TRBD2. Losses at the gene ends were 2 bases for V and 4 bases for J; bases not matched to a gene: 8. From germline, CDR1 is SGHDT and CDR2 YYEEEE. The CDR3 extends over 16 amino acids. Written as DNA, the CDR3 is TGTGCCAGCAGCTTCCTAGCGGGGGGCCATGGGTACGAGCAGTACTTC. Amino acids: CASSFLAGGHGYEQYF.

The rearrangement joins TRBV5-6 to TRBJ2-7, with D unresolved. CDR1 and CDR2 from the germline V gene are SGHDT and YYEEEE. The CDR3 totals 12 residues. V gave up 0 bases and J gave up 6 bases, with 7 bases separating them. The CDR3 nucleotides read TGTGCCAGCAGCTTGGATAGGGTCGAGCAGTACTTC. This sequence encodes CASSLDRVEQYF.

V usage is TRBV18 and J usage is TRBJ1-5, with D hard to call. Trimming removed 4 bases from V and 0 bases from J, with 4 bases in between. The CDR3 spans 13 residues. Germline-derived CDR1 and CDR2 are KGHSH and LQKENI. The CDR3 sequence is CASSQDSNQPQHF. The CDR3 DNA reads as TGTGCCAGCTCACAGGATAGCAATCAGCCCCAGCATTTT. Based on the CDR3 plus reference TRBV18 and TRBJ1-5, the full variable domain is NAGVMQNPRHLVRRRGQEARLRCSPMKGHSHVYWYRQLPEEGLKFMVYLQKENIIDESGMPKERFSAEFPKEGPSILRIQQVVRGDSAAYFCASSQDSNQPQHFGDGTRLSIL.